This T cell receptor beta chain was recovered during a study of early T cells in non-severe SARS-CoV-2 infection. Study at large: Chains were unpaired, as sequencing was done on bulk RNA from unsorted whole blood.

Germline V gene lookup returns CDR1 DFQATT and CDR2 SNEGSKA (reference sequence). There are 12 residues in the CDR3. V lost 2 bases and J lost 8, with 9 bases in between. Unique molecular identifiers were attached to individual cDNA molecules. TCRdb reprocessed the 5' RACE reads with MiXCR, giving one entry per CDR3 protein. This sample has around 30,000 distinct CDR3 sequences, with over 5% found just once. Whole-study findings and limits: Private and CD4 specificities were missed by VDJdb matching, skewed to anti-spike CD8.

Many counts were recorded for this clonotype. Antigen: not known. The sample was whole blood. The clonotype was recovered from an adult who was a healthcare worker with PCR-confirmed SARS-CoV-2 infection or an uninfected control (not recorded which). The V gene is TRBV20-1, the J gene TRBJ1-4; TRBD1 might be the D (5 bases). The chain's CDR3 is CSARLGLEKLFF. DNA of the CDR3: TGCAGTGCTAGACTGGGGCTGGAAAAACTGTTTTTT.